Below, 2 T cell receptor beta chains from the same sample are listed, as sequenced in a study of OX40 agonist ivuxolimab in advanced cancers. Profiled with immunoSEQ multiplex PCR; TCRdb holds only in-frame clones, not every one. The data contain 75,000 or so clones, approximately 84% of them singletons. Sequencing was performed on CD4+ or CD8+ T cells sorted from blood, taken in a trial of the OX40 agonist ivuxolimab. The source of these receptors is an adult with an advanced solid tumor such as melanoma, head and neck, liver or kidney cancer.

In its sample, this clone was seen a few times. V usage is TRBV5-1 and J usage is TRBJ1-5; TRBD1 matches at 10 bases. This CDR3 has 16 amino acids. The germline V gene encodes CDR1 SGHRS and CDR2 YFSETQ. V gave up 4 bases and J gave up 0 bases; unmatched junction bases: 4. CDR3 sequence (DNA): TGCGCCAGCAGCCGAGGGACAGGGGATAGCAATCAGCCCCAGCATTTT. As protein: CASSRGTGDSNQPQHF. Together with reference TRBV5-1 and TRBJ1-5, the CDR3 gives the full variable domain: KAGVTQTPRYLIKTRGQQVTLSCSPISGHRSVSWYQQTPGQGLQFLFEYFSETQRNKGNFPGRFSGRQFSNSRSEMNVSTLELGDSALYLCASSRGTGDSNQPQHFGDGTRLSIL.

The chain couples TRBV28 to TRBJ1-1, with 8 bases lining up with TRBD1. The CDR3 covers 15 residues. In germline, CDR1 is MDHEN, CDR2 SYDVKM. J gave up 4 bases and V 5 bases, and 9 bases lay outside the gene matches. CDR3 coding DNA: TGTGCCAGCAGTCTCCCGGACAGGGCGGGCACTGAAGCTTTCTTT. It encodes CASSLPDRAGTEAFF.